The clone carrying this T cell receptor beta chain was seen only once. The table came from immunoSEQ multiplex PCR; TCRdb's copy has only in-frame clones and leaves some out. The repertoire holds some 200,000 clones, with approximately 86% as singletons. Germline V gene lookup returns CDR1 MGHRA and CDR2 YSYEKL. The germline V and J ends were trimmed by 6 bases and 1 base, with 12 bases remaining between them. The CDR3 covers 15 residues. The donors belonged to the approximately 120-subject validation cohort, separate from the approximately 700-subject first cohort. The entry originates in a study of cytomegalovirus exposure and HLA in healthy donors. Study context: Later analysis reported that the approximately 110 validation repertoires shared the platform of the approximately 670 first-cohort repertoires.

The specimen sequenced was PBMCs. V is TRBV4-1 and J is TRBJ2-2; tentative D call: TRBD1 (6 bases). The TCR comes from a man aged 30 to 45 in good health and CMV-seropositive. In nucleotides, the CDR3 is TGCGCCAGCAGGGCGCCGGGACAGAACACCGGGGAGCTGTTTTTT. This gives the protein CASRAPGQNTGELFF.